This T cell receptor beta chain was obtained from a study of a mutant IDH1 vaccine in newly diagnosed glioma. This CDR3 contains 16 residues. Per germline, CDR1 SGHNT and CDR2 YYREEE (reference sequence). V was clipped by 2 bases and J by 0 bases, with 14 bases between them. With respect to this clone: Its cognate antigen is unknown.

As for time point: week 23, last vaccination. The content of each vaccine dose was 300 ug of mutant IDH1 20-mer peptide, and topical imiquimod accompanied it. Clones were sequenced by immunoSEQ multiplex PCR, and TCRdb holds only the in-frame ones, with some missing. The sample consists of tens of thousands of clones, approximately 80% of them appearing once. The genes are TRBV5-4 and TRBJ1-2; the D gene is possibly TRBD1 (5 bases). This specimen was PBMCs, taken from a glioma patient whose treatment included an IDH1 peptide vaccine. This TCR came from a young man with glioma. CDR3 residues: CASSFGGPKTNYGYTF. In DNA form, the CDR3 reads TGTGCCAGCAGCTTTGGGGGTCCAAAGACTAACTATGGCTACACCTTC.